Sequencing of this T cell receptor (beta chain) was carried out in a study of T cell repertoires in cytomegalovirus infection. Note on this clonotype: Its target is not known.

There are 14 residues in the CDR3. J was trimmed by 6 bases and V by 4 bases; bases with no gene match: 8. The germline CDR1 and CDR2 sequences are DFQATT and SNEGSKA (reference sequence). Using its own MiXCR run on the reads, TCRdb lists one record per CDR3 protein. Altogether 160,000 or so distinct CDR3 sequences are present, 20% to 25% being singletons, with the ten largest covering 9.5% to 13%. Overall study results and limits: Dominating the ex vivo response were HLA-C-restricted CMV-specific TCR beta clonotypes.

The source material was PBMCs. This chain links TRBV20-1 with TRBJ2-2; 7 nucleotides match TRBD2. The source is a human donor in good health (CMV status not recorded). Some clones in this sample may be carry-over from other donors' samples. Here the CDR3 DNA reads TGCAGTGCTACTCGCGGGAGAGGGTCCGGGGAGCTGTTTTTT. Translating it yields CSATRGRGSGELFF.